This T cell receptor beta chain was retrieved from a study of cytomegalovirus exposure and HLA in healthy donors. The germline V gene has CDR1 SGHTS and CDR2 YDEGEE. The CDR3 consists of 11 residues. Trimming took off 9 bases at V and 7 bases at J, with 14 bases between the two ends. Primers included in the PCR were 60 Vbeta and 13 Jbeta primers. Measured with immunoSEQ multiplex PCR; TCRdb has only the in-frame clones, and not every one. The table has about 160,000 clones, approximately 80% seen once; the top ten hold approximately 9.8%. The sequence derives from a man between 18 and 35 years old in good health and CMV-seropositive. The rearrangement joins TRBV5-8 to TRBJ2-7; D uncertain. The sequenced sample was PBMCs. The CDR3 sequence is CATSKEREQYF. The CDR3 DNA sequence: TGTGCCACTTCGAAGGAGAGGGAGCAGTACTTC.